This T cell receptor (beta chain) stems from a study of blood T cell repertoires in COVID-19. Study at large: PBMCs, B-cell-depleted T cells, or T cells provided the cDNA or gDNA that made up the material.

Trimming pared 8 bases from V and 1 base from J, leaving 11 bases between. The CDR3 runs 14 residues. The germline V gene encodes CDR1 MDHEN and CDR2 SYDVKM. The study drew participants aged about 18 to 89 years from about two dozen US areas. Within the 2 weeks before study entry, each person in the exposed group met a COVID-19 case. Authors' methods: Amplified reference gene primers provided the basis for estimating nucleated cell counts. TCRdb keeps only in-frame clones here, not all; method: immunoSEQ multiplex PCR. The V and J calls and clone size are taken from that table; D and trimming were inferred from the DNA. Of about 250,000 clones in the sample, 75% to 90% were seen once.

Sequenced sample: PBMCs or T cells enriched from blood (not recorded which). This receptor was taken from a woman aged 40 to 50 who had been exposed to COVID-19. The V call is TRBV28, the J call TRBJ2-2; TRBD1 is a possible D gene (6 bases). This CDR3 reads CASGTTGNTGELFF. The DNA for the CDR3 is TGTGCCAGCGGGACGACAGGGAACACCGGGGAGCTGTTTTTT.